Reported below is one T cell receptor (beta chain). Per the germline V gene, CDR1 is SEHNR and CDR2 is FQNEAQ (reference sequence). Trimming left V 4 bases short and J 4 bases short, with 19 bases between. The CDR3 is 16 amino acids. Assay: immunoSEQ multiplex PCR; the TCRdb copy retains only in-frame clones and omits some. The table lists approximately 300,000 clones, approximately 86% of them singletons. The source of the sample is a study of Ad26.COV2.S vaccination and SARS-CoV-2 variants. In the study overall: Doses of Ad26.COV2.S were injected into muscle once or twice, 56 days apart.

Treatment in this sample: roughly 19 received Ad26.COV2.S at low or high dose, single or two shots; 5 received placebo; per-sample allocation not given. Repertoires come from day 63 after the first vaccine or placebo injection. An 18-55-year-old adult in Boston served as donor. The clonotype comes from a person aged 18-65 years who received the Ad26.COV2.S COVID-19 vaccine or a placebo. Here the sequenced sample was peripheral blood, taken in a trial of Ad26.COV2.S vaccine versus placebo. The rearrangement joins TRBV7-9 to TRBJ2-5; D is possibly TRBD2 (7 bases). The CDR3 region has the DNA TGTGCCAGCAGCTCTGGTGGCCGGGGGGCGCGAGAGACCCAGTACTTC. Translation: CASSSGGRGARETQYF.